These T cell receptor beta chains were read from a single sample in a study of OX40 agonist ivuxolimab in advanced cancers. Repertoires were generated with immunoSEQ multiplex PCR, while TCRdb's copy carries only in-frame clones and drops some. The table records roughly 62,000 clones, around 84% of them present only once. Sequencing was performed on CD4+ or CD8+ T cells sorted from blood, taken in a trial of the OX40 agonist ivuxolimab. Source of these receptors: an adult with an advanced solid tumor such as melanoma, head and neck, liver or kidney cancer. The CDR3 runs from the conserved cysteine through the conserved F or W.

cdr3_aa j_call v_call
CASSLSYVGGHSNTGELFF TRBJ2-2 TRBV7-8
CASSPPGSGANVLTF TRBJ2-6 TRBV5-1
CAEGRDSNQPQHF TRBJ1-5 TRBV28
CASSGTGEDSPLHF TRBJ1-6 TRBV7-9
CASSYRRDSYEQYF TRBJ2-7 TRBV6-5
CASTLTGWTEAFF TRBJ1-1 TRBV19
CASSLGQNSNQPQHF TRBJ1-5 TRBV11-2
CASSRDLSGANVLTF TRBJ2-6 TRBV7-6
CASSLDGGGASSTSYEQYF TRBJ2-7 TRBV7-2
CASSRQGEEKLFF TRBJ1-4 TRBV7-9
CASSSSGTGPGPQHF TRBJ1-5 TRBV19
CATGTSFYEQYF TRBJ2-7 TRBV2
CASSRDSQLEQFF TRBJ2-1 TRBV28
CARSWTGPNYGYTF TRBJ1-2 TRBV5-3
CASRVGAVSGNTIYF TRBJ1-3 TRBV2
CAIRVEAGHTIYF TRBJ1-3 TRBV10-3
CASSAASGGRLMDEQFF TRBJ2-1 TRBV7-8
CASSHIMGDLSDWSNQPQHF TRBJ1-5 TRBV28
CASRVGQVVEAFF TRBJ1-1 TRBV6-1
CASSSLQPGSSGRGTQYF TRBJ2-3 TRBV7-6
CASSPPGDYEQYF TRBJ2-7 TRBV5-4
CAISKGGRALEQYF TRBJ2-7 TRBV10-3
CASSYGGSLGGDTQYF TRBJ2-3 TRBV6-6
CASRQGVGEKLFF TRBJ1-4 TRBV2
CASSSTSPLGLGYEQYF TRBJ2-7 TRBV28
CASSPRGGLSPLHF TRBJ1-6 TRBV9
CASSLLGRMNTEAFF TRBJ1-1 TRBV5-6
CASRPRPGVPDEQFF TRBJ2-1 TRBV28
CASSLRAGRPSGANVLTF TRBJ2-6 TRBV7-9
CASSKQRNTEAFF TRBJ1-1 TRBV2
CASSLSGTGGFDTQYF TRBJ2-3 TRBV27
CASSLWTGNEQFF TRBJ2-1 TRBV5-4
CASSLDLQGSGNEQFF TRBJ2-1 TRBV7-9
CASSEAMTGGWETQYF TRBJ2-5 TRBV6-1
CASQARQAWNTGELFF TRBJ2-2 TRBV27
CASSVAGPQPQHF TRBJ1-5 TRBV6-1
CASRVSERNTEAFF TRBJ1-1 TRBV28
CASIGGQGSEKLFF TRBJ1-4 TRBV28
CASSVDRANYGYTF TRBJ1-2 TRBV9
CASSWTGVGNTIYF TRBJ1-3 TRBV7-8
CASSLEKPGPSYNEQFF TRBJ2-1 TRBV7-9
CASSRGLAGGYNEQFF TRBJ2-1 TRBV2
CASSEGAAYNEQFF TRBJ2-1 TRBV6-1
CASSLVPDRGRETQYF TRBJ2-5 TRBV7-6
CASSPGTEYSPLHF TRBJ1-6 TRBV6-5
CASSFSGGDTQYF TRBJ2-3 TRBV11-2
CASSIDGTGGGYTF TRBJ1-2 TRBV19
CASSYSTGARGPLHF TRBJ1-6 TRBV6-5
CASSGRGREQYF TRBJ2-7 TRBV28
CASSDDRGAPLFF TRBJ1-4 TRBV6-1